This T cell receptor (beta chain) was captured in a study of control samples from healthy donors and cancer patients. The CDR3 spans 14 residues. J lost 1 base, V lost 6 bases, and 7 bases had no gene match. CDR1 and CDR2 from the germline V gene are SQVTM and ANQGSEA. The method was immunoSEQ multiplex PCR; TCRdb's version includes in-frame clones alone and lacks a portion of them. The sample gives around 89,000 clones, roughly 78% of which show up once; roughly 9.8% is in the top ten. The chain is built from TRBV29-1 and TRBJ2-3; 7 nucleotides match TRBD2. Sequencing was done on a sample of blood. This sequence was found in a woman aged 60-75 years in good health. CDR3 amino acids: CSVLREVRTDTQYF. The CDR3, as DNA: TGCAGCGTCCTCCGGGAGGTTCGCACAGATACGCAGTATTTT.